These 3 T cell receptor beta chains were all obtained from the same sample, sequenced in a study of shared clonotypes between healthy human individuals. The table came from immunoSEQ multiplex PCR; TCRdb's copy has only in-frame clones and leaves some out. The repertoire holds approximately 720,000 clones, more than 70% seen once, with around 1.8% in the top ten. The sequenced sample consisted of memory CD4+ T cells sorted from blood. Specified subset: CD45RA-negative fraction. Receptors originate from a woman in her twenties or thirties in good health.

The CDR3 coding sequence is TGTGCCAGCAGTTTCACCATGGGACCGCTCTCTGGGGCCAACGTCCTGACTTTC. Its protein is CASSFTMGPLSGANVLTF. This chain uses TRBV28 with TRBJ2-6, with D perhaps assigned TRBD1 or TRBD2 (5 bases each). The CDR3 extends over 18 amino acids. Trimming left V 3 bases short and J 0 bases short, with 15 bases between. Germline V gene data show CDR1 as MDHEN and CDR2 as SYDVKM.

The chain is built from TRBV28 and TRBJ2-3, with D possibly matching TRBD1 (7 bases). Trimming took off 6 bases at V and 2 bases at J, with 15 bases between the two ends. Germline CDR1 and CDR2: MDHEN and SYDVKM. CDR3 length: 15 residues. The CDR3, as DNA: TGTGCCAGCAGGACTAGGGACAGATACACAGATACGCAGTATTTT. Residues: CASRTRDRYTDTQYF.

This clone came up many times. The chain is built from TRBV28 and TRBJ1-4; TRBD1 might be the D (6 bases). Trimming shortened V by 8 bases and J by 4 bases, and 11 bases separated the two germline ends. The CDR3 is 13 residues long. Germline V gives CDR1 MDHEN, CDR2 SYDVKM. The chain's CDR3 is CASSRTDNEKLFF. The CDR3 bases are TGTGCCAGCTCCCGGACAGATAATGAAAAACTGTTTTTT.